This is a list of T cell receptor beta chains from one sample in a study of blood T cell repertoires in COVID-19. Generated by immunoSEQ multiplex PCR, the TCRdb table keeps only in-frame clones and is missing some. The data contain under 200,000 clones, about 88% of them singletons. Source material: peripheral blood. These TCRs come from a man aged 55 to 70 with COVID-19, enrolled during active disease. The CDR3 runs from the conserved cysteine through the conserved F or W. A D gene is named only where the DNA matches it firmly. Not every row has a clone size; where given, it reads once, few, many or a size class.

TRBJ1-2,TRBD1,NA,TRBV5-1,TGCGCCAGCAGCTTGGGTTCGACAGGGGGCTCTGGCTACACCTTC,CASSLGSTGGSGYTF
TRBJ1-2,TRBD1,NA,TRBV6-1,TGTGCCAGCAGTGAGGCCGGGACAGGGGACTATGGCTACACCTTC,CASSEAGTGDYGYTF
TRBJ2-5,TRBD1,few,TRBV30,TGTGCCTGGACCCGATTAGGGACAGGAGAGACCCAGTACTTC,CAWTRLGTGETQYF
TRBJ1-2,TRBD1,NA,TRBV28,TGTGCCAGCAGTTCCGGCGACAGGGTAACTGGCTACACCTTC,CASSSGDRVTGYTF
TRBJ2-3,NA,once,TRBV9,TGTGCCAGCAGCGTAGAAAGACTCGGCACAGATACGCAGTATTTT,CASSVERLGTDTQYF
TRBJ1-5,TRBD1,NA,TRBV7-2,TGTGCCAGCAGCTCCGGCACAGGGGGCAATCAGCCCCAGCATTTT,CASSSGTGGNQPQHF
TRBJ1-5,TRBD1,NA,TRBV27,TGTGCCAGCAGTTCGGGGTTGGGACAGCCAAATCAGCCCCAGCATTTT,CASSSGLGQPNQPQHF
TRBJ1-5,NA,NA,TRBV19,TGTGCCAGTACTTCCGAAGATATAGGCAATCAGCCCCAGCATTTT,CASTSEDIGNQPQHF
TRBJ2-7,NA,NA,TRBV30,TGTGCCTGGAGCCCCCAGGAGAGGGCGAGCTACGAGCAGTACTTC,CAWSPQERASYEQYF
TRBJ1-2,TRBD1,NA,TRBV7-2,TGTGCCAGCAGCACGAGGACAGGGGGGAACTATGGCTACACCTTC,CASSTRTGGNYGYTF
TRBJ1-1,TRBD1,NA,TRBV6-2/TRBV6-3,TGTGCCAGCAGTTCCGACAGGGGAGGACGGGAAGCTTTCTTT,CASSSDRGGREAFF
TRBJ2-2,TRBD2,once,TRBV6-1,TGTGCCAGCCGTGGGACTAGCGGGAGGAATCAGGCGAACACCGGGGAGCTGTTTTTT,CASRGTSGRNQANTGELFF
TRBJ2-3,NA,NA,TRBV12-3/TRBV12-4,TGTGCCAGCAGACGCGGGACAGCAGATACGCAGTATTTT,CASRRGTADTQYF
TRBJ1-6,NA,NA,TRBV2,TGTGCCAGCAGACTAAATCAGGGGATGCTTGGATCACCCCTCCACTTT,CASRLNQGMLGSPLHF
TRBJ1-5,TRBD1,NA,TRBV18,TGTGCCAGCTCAGGAGGACAGGGGGCGAATCAGCCCCAGCATTTT,CASSGGQGANQPQHF
TRBJ1-1,NA,NA,TRBV19,TGTGCCAGTACCACAGGAGCCCGATCGAACACTGAAGCTTTCTTT,CASTTGARSNTEAFF
TRBJ2-3,NA,NA,TRBV7-3,TGTGCCAGCAGCTTAAAGCACATAGCGCCAGGGGTCTCTAGCACAGATACGCAGTATTTT,CASSLKHIAPGVSSTDTQYF